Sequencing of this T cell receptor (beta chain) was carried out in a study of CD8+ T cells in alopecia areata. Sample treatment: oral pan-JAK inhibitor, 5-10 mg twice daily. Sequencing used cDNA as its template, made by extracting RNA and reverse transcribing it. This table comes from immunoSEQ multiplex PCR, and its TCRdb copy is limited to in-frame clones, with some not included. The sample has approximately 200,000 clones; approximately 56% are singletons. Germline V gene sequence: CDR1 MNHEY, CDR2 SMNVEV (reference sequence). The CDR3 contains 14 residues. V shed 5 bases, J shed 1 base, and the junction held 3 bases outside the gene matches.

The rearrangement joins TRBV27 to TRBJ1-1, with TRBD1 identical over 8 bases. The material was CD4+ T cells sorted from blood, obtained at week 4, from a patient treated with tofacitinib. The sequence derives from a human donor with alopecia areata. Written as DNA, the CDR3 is TGTGCCAGCAGTCTAGACAGGGGGAACACTGAAGCTTTCTTT. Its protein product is CASSLDRGNTEAFF.